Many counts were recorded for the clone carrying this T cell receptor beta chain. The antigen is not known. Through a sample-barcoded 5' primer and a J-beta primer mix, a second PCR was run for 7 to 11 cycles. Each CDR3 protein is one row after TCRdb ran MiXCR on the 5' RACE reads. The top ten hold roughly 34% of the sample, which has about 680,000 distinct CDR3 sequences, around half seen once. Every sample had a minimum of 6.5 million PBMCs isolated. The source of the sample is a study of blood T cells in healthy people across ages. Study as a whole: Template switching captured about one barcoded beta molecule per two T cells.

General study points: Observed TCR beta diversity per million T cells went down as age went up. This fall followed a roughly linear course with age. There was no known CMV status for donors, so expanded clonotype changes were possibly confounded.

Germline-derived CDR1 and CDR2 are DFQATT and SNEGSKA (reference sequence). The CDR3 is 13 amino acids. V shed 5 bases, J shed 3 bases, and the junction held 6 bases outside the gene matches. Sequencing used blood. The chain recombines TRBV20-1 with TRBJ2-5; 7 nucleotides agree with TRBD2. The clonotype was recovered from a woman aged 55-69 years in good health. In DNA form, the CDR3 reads TGCAGTGCTCCCCTCGCGGGAGAAGAGACCCAGTACTTC. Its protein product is CSAPLAGEETQYF.